This T cell receptor (beta chain) stems from a study of CD8+ T cells in alopecia areata (dated by TCRdb to the late 2010s). With respect to the entire study: The study used high-throughput TCRbeta sequencing to examine T cell clonal expansion in alopecia areata, in both the C3H/HeJ mouse model and human patients. On the human side, TCRbeta sequencing was run on scalp tissue and on sorted CD4+ and CD8+ peripheral blood T cells from healthy controls and from alopecia areata patients with either patchy or totalis/universalis disease. Clonality in the scalp was compared among normal scalp (n=4), patchy alopecia areata scalp (n=8), and alopecia totalis/universalis scalp (n=8). RNA came from the PAXgene miRNA kit for fixed scalp, the miRNeasy kit for PBMCs, and the RNeasy kit for mouse skin. TCRbeta CDR3 regions were amplified by immunoSEQ multiplex PCR using 35 Vbeta forward and 13 Jbeta reverse primers. What the work shows at the level of the full study, not this receptor alone: Unlike mouse skin, where gammadelta T cells dominate, normal human skin contains resident alphabeta T cells that get sequenced too, which complicates analysis of the scalp TCR repertoire. Shared TCR sequences between patients were less evident than in mice, which may be partly attributable to HLA diversity in the patient population. Compared with normal scalp, lesional scalp had higher clonality and more expanded CD8+ clones, particularly in alopecia totalis/universalis, a pattern that suggests antigenic drive.

PBMCs were separated by density centrifugation and stained for CD3, CD4 and CD8, after which CD4+ and CD8+ T cells were sorted on a FACSAria. Scalp biopsies and blood samples were provided by unaffected controls. The CDR3 covers 13 residues, taking in both the cysteine and the phenylalanine. The entry retains the CDR3 DNA only, 39 bases that are in frame from base 1. The trim is 0 bases for V and 10 bases for J, with a gap of 9 bases between the germline ends. In the germline V gene (reference sequence), CDR1 corresponds to PRHDT and CDR2 to FYEKMQ. Comments on this clone: No antigen is known for it. There are no base qualities to consult, and no much larger clone falls within one base.

The library was made by the immunoSEQ multiplex PCR assay. For TCR sequencing, RNA was extracted from every sample and reverse transcribed into cDNA to serve as template. First-strand cDNA was synthesized using SuperScript III with a 2:1 mix of oligo-dT and random hexamers. A synthetic immune receptor repertoire was used to measure amplification bias, and any remaining bias was corrected computationally. Processing in the source paper ran as follows. Raw reads were preprocessed to remove errors, and CDR3 was defined by IMGT conventions from the conserved cysteine to phenylalanine. Clonality was calculated as 1 minus Shannon entropy normalized by log2 of the number of productive unique TCRs. Whether each scalp clone was CD4 or CD8 was inferred by checking scalp TCRbeta sequences against the CD4 and CD8 repertoires from sorted blood. TCRdb took this table from immuneACCESS and kept in-frame rearrangements with V and J called. Such tables lack part of the clones; where checked against another copy, unresolved V genes explain under half of the gap, and the rest is unexplained. V, J and clone size were drawn from that table, and D and trimming were deduced from the DNA. The table for this sample lists some 160,000 clones; approximately 56% of them were counted only once. Clones ranked in the top ten supply 35% to 40% of the sample.

The origin of this receptor is a human donor in good health. This receptor chain uses TRBV13 and TRBJ1-4, with TRBD1 perhaps the D gene, on 5 matching bases. Sequencing was carried out using CD8+ T cells sorted from blood. The CDR3 reads as follows: CASSLGQGGKLFF. The DNA sequence follows: TGTGCCAGCAGCTTAGGGCAGGGTGGAAAACTGTTTTTT.